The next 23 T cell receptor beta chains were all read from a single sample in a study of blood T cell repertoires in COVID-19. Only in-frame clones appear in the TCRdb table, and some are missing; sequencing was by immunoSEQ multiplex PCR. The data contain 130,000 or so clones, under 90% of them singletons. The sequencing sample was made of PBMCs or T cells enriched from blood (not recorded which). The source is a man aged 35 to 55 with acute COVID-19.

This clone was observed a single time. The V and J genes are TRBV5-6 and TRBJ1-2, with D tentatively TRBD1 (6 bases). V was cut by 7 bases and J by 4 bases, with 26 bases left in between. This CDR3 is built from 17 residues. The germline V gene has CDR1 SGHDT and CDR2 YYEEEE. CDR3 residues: CASVVDRAGALLYGYTF. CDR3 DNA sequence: TGTGCCAGCGTGGTGGATAGGGCAGGGGCTCTTCTCTATGGCTACACCTTC.

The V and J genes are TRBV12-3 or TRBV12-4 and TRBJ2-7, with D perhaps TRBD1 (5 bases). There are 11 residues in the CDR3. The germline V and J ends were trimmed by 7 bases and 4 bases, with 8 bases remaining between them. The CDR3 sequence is CASNQGYEQYF. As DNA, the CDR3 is TGTGCCAGCAACCAGGGTTACGAGCAGTACTTC.

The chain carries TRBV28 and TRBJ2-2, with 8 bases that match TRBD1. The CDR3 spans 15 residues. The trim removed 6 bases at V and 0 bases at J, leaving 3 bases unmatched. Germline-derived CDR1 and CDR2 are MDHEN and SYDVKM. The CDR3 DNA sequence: TGTGCCAGCAGGTTGACAGGGGCGAACACCGGGGAGCTGTTTTTT. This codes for CASRLTGANTGELFF.

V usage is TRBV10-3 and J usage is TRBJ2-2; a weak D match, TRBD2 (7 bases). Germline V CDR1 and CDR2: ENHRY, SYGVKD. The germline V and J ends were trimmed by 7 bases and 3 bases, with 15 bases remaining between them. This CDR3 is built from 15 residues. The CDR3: CAITGGGVDTGELFF. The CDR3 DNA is TGTGCCATCACGGGGGGCGGCGTCGACACCGGGGAGCTGTTTTTT.

CDR3: CASSRTGATEAFF. The DNA of the CDR3 is TGTGCCAGCAGCCGGACAGGGGCCACTGAAGCTTTCTTT. The gene calls are TRBV28 and TRBJ1-1, with 9 bases that match TRBD1. The trim removed 6 bases at V and 4 bases at J, leaving 3 bases unmatched. CDR3 size: 13 residues. The V gene's germline CDR1 is MDHEN and CDR2 SYDVKM.

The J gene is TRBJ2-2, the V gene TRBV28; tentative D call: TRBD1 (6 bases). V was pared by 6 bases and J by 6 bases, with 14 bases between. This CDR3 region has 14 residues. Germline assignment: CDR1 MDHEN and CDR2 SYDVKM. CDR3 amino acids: CASRLLQGPGELFF. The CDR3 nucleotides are TGTGCCAGCAGATTACTACAGGGTCCCGGGGAGCTGTTTTTT.

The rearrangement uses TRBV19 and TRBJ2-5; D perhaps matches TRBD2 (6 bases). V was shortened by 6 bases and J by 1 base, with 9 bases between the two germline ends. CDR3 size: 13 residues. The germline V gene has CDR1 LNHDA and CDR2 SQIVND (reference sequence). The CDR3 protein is CASSWTIQETQYF. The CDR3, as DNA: TGTGCCAGTAGCTGGACTATCCAAGAGACCCAGTACTTC.

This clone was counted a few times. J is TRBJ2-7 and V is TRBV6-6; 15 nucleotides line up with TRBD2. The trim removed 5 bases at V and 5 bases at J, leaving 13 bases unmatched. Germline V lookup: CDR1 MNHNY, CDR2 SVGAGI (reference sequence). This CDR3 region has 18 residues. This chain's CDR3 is CASSHGTSGGPHLHEQYF. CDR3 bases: TGTGCCAGCAGTCACGGGACTAGCGGGGGGCCCCACCTCCACGAGCAGTACTTC.

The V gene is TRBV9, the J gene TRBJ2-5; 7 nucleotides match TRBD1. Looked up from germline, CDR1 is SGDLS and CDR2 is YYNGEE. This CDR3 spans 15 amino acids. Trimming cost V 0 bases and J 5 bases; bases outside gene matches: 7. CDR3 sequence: CASSVVDLTGETQYF. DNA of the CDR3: TGTGCCAGCAGCGTAGTGGACCTGACAGGGGAGACCCAGTACTTC.

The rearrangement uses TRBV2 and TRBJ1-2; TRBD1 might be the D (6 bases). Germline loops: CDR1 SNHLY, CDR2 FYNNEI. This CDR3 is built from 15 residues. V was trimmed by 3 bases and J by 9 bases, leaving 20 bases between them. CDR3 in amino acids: CASSEGAGLGFRYTF. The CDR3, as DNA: TGTGCCAGCAGTGAGGGGGCAGGCCTGGGGTTTCGCTACACCTTC.

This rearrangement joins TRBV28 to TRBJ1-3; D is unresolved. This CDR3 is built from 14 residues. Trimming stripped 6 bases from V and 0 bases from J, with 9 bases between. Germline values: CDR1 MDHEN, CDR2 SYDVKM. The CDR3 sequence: CASRLGSSGNTIYF. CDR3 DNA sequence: TGTGCCAGCAGGCTCGGGAGCTCTGGAAACACCATATATTTT.

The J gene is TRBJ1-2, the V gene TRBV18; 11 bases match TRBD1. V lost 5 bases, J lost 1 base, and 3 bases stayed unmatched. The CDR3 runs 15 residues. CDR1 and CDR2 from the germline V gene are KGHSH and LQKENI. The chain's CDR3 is CASSAGQGDNYGYTF. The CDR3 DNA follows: TGTGCCAGCTCAGCGGGACAGGGGGATAACTATGGCTACACCTTC.

The CDR3 sequence is CASSLGTGSYGYTF. Written as DNA, the CDR3 is TGTGCCAGCAGTTTAGGGACAGGTTCCTATGGCTACACCTTC. The rearrangement uses TRBV28 and TRBJ1-2; 8 nucleotides align to TRBD1. CDR3 length: 14 residues. V shed 2 bases and J 4 bases; nucleotides not matched to a gene: 3. CDR1 is MDHEN and CDR2 is SYDVKM in the germline V gene.

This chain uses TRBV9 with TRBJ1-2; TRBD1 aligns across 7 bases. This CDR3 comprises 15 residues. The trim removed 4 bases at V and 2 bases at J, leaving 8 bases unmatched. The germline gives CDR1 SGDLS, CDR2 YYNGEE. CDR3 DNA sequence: TGTGCCAGCAGCCCTCGGTCAGGGGGAAACTATGGCTACACCTTC. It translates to CASSPRSGGNYGYTF.

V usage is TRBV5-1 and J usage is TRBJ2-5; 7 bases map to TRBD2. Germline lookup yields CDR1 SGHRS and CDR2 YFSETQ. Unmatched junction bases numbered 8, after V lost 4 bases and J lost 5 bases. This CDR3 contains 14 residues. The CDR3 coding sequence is TGCGCCAGCAGCCTACAAGCGGGGAGGGAGACCCAGTACTTC. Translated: CASSLQAGRETQYF.

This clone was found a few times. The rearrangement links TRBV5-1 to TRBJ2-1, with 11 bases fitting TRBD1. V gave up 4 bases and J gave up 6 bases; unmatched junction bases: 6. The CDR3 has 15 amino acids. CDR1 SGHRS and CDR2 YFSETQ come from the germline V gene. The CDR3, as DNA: TGCGCCAGCAGCCCCACCGGGACAGGGGGCAATGAGCAGTTCTTC. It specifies CASSPTGTGGNEQFF. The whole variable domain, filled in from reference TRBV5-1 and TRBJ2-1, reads KAGVTQTPRYLIKTRGQQVTLSCSPISGHRSVSWYQQTPGQGLQFLFEYFSETQRNKGNFPGRFSGRQFSNSRSEMNVSTLELGDSALYLCASSPTGTGGNEQFFGPGTRLTVL.

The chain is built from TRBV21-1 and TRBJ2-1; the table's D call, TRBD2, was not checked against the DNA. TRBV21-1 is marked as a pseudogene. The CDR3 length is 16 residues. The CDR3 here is CASSPSGLAGDNEQFF. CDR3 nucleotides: TGTGCCAGCAGCCCCTCAGGGCTAGCGGGAGACAATGAGCAGTTCTTC.

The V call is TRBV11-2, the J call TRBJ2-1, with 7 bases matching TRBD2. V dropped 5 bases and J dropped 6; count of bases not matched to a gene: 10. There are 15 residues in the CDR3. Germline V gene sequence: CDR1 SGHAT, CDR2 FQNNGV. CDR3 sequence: CASSPPTGGGNEQFF. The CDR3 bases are TGTGCCAGCAGCCCACCGACGGGAGGAGGCAATGAGCAGTTCTTC.

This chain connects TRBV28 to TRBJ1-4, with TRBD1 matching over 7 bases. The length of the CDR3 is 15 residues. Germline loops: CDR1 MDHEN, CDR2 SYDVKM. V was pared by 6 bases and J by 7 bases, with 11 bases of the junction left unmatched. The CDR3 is CASSPLRGVGEKLFF. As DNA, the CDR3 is TGTGCCAGCAGCCCTCTCAGGGGGGTGGGTGAAAAACTGTTTTTT.

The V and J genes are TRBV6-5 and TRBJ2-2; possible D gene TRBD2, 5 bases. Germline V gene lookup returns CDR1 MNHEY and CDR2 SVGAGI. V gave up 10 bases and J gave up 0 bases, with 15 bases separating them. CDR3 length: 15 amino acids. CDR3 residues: CATLGHGANTGELFF. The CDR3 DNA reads TGTGCCACCCTGGGCCACGGGGCGAACACCGGGGAGCTGTTTTTT.

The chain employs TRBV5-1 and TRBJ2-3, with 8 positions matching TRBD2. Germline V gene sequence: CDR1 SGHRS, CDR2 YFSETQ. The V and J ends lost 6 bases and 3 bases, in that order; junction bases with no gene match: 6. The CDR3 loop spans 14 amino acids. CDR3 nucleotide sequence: TGCGCCAGCAAAGGTCCGGGAGGGACAGATACGCAGTATTTT. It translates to CASKGPGGTDTQYF.

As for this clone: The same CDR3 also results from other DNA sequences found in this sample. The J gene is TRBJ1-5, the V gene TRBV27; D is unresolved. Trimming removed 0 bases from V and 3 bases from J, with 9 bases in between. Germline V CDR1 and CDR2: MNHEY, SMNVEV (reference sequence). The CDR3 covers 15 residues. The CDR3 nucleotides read TGTGCCAGCAGTTTATCGAGCGGTTCCAATCAGCCCCAGCATTTT. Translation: CASSLSSGSNQPQHF.

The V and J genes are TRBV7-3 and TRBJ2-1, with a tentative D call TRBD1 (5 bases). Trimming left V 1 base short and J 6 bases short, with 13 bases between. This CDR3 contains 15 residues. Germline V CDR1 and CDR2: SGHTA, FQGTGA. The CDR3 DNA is TGTGCCAGCAGCTTAAGTCCGTCAGGGATCAATGAGCAGTTCTTC. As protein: CASSLSPSGINEQFF. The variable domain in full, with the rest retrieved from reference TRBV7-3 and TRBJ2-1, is GAGVSQTPSNKVTEKGKYVELRCDPISGHTALYWYRQSLGQGPEFLIYFQGTGAADDSGLPNDRFFAVRPEGSVSTLKIQRTERGDSAVYLCASSLSPSGINEQFFGPGTRLTVL.